These 24 T cell receptor beta chains originate from one sample sequenced in a study of CD8+ T cells in alopecia areata. cDNA serving as the sequencing template came from extracted, reverse transcribed RNA. Sequencing used immunoSEQ multiplex PCR; TCRdb keeps in-frame clones, though not all of them. The sample includes 200,000 to 250,000 clones, approximately 61% of them seen just once. The sequencing used CD4+ T cells sorted from blood, collected at week 0. The receptors shown here come from a human donor with alopecia areata.

The chain has TRBV6-6 and TRBJ1-5; 7 nucleotides match TRBD1. The germline V gene encodes CDR1 MNHNY and CDR2 SVGAGI (reference sequence). J lost 3 bases, V lost 2 bases, and 1 base had no gene match. This CDR3 has 14 residues. This CDR3 is CASSYGQANQPQHF. CDR3 coding DNA: TGTGCCAGCAGTTACGGACAGGCCAATCAGCCCCAGCATTTT.

This clone occurred a few times. The chain uses TRBV4-1 and TRBJ1-1, with 9 bases that match TRBD1. V was pared by 2 bases and J by 5 bases, with 3 bases of the junction left unmatched. The CDR3 length is 14 residues. Germline V gene lookup returns CDR1 MGHRA and CDR2 YSYEKL. CDR3 nucleotides: TGCGCCAGCAGCCAAACAGGGGGCTTAACTGAAGCTTTCTTT. This encodes CASSQTGGLTEAFF.

The rearrangement links TRBV4-2 to TRBJ2-1, with 9 bases identical to TRBD1. Germline V gene sequence: CDR1 LGHNA, CDR2 YNFKEQ. This CDR3 is built from 15 residues. The V segment lost 0 bases and the J segment 6 bases; nucleotides outside the gene matches: 3. CDR3 region: CASSQEEDRGNEQFF. The DNA for the CDR3 is TGTGCCAGCAGCCAAGAGGAGGACAGGGGCAATGAGCAGTTCTTC.

The chain combines TRBV9 with TRBJ2-1; D possibly corresponds to TRBD2 (6 bases). Germline CDR1 and CDR2: SGDLS and YYNGEE. The CDR3 runs 13 residues. V shed 0 bases and J shed 9 bases, with 10 bases lying between them. The CDR3 DNA follows: TGTGCCAGCAGCGTAGGTTTGGGGGGTGAGCAGTTCTTC. It encodes CASSVGLGGEQFF.

The chain's CDR3 is CASSLDVEQFF. The DNA for the CDR3 is TGCGCCAGCAGCTTGGATGTAGAGCAGTTCTTC. The chain links TRBV5-1 to TRBJ2-1; D is undetermined. V lost 0 bases to trimming and J lost 10 bases, with 5 bases between them. The CDR3 is made up of 11 amino acids. Germline assignment: CDR1 SGHRS and CDR2 YFSETQ.

The chain recombines TRBV6-5 with TRBJ2-7; either TRBD1 or TRBD2 may supply D (5 bases each). This CDR3 is built from 13 residues. Trimming shortened V by 6 bases and J by 5 bases, and 14 bases separated the two germline ends. Germline CDR1 reads MNHEY; CDR2 reads SVGAGI. The CDR3 protein is CASSSGQSHEQYF. The CDR3 DNA is TGTGCCAGCAGCTCGGGGCAGAGCCACGAGCAGTACTTC.

The J gene is TRBJ2-1, the V gene TRBV6-1; tentatively, D is TRBD1 (6 bases). V was clipped by 5 bases and J by 2 bases, with 10 bases between them. Germline loops: CDR1 MNHNS, CDR2 SASEGT. This CDR3 region has 14 residues. In DNA, the CDR3 is TGTGCCAGCAGTAACCAGGGGCCCTACAATGAGCAGTTCTTC. Translating it yields CASSNQGPYNEQFF.

The sample holds a few counts of this clone. The chain has TRBV5-1 and TRBJ2-1; TRBD2 matches at 8 bases. Losses at the gene ends were 2 bases for V and 6 bases for J; bases not matched to a gene: 7. The CDR3 consists of 15 residues. CDR1 and CDR2 from the germline V gene are SGHRS and YFSETQ. The CDR3 DNA follows: TGCGCCAGCAGCTTCGACAGCGGGAGTACCAATGAGCAGTTCTTC. As protein: CASSFDSGSTNEQFF.

This chain links TRBV30 with TRBJ2-1; perhaps TRBD2 as D (5 bases). Germline loops: CDR1 GTSNPN, CDR2 SVGIG (reference sequence). The CDR3 consists of 14 residues. V lost 2 bases, J lost 3 bases, and 11 bases lay in between. The CDR3 bases are TGTGCCTGGAGTTTCGGACTGATCTACAATGAGCAGTTCTTC. This codes for CAWSFGLIYNEQFF.

This CDR3 is CSVGGLLVESGEQYF. The CDR3 region has the DNA TGCAGCGTTGGGGGACTCCTCGTAGAATCGGGGGAGCAGTACTTC. The J gene is TRBJ2-7, the V gene TRBV29-1, with D maybe TRBD2 (6 bases). Germline V gene data show CDR1 as SQVTM and CDR2 as ANQGSEA. The CDR3 has 15 residues. The ends were cut back, 4 bases at V and 7 bases at J, with 23 bases in the middle.

The chain has TRBV5-6 and TRBJ1-1; 9 nucleotides match TRBD1. The germline gives CDR1 SGHDT, CDR2 YYEEEE. With V trimmed by 3 bases and J by 8 bases, 11 bases remained unmatched. This CDR3 region has 15 residues. CDR3 sequence: CASSSLWTGEAEAFF. CDR3 sequence (DNA): TGTGCCAGCAGCTCTCTTTGGACAGGGGAGGCCGAAGCTTTCTTT.

The chain has TRBV7-8 and TRBJ2-6; D is possibly TRBD1 (6 bases). This CDR3 has 17 residues. V lost 5 bases and J lost 0, with 14 bases in between. CDR1 and CDR2 (germline): SGHVS, FQNEAQ. The CDR3 DNA sequence: TGTGCCAGCAGCCATTCTCTCAGGGGCTCTGGGGCCAACGTCCTGACTTTC. It codes for CASSHSLRGSGANVLTF.

V and J are TRBV18 and TRBJ2-3, with unresolved D. Germline V CDR1 and CDR2: KGHSH, LQKENI. The length of the CDR3 is 15 residues. Trimming took 3 bases from V and 0 from J, leaving 10 bases between them. The CDR3 region has the DNA TGTGCCAGCTCACCGGACGGGTTTAGCACAGATACGCAGTATTTT. Translation gives CASSPDGFSTDTQYF.

The rearrangement links TRBV5-1 to TRBJ1-2; TRBD1 is a possible D gene (5 bases). CDR3 length: 17 residues. Germline lookup yields CDR1 SGHRS and CDR2 YFSETQ. Trimming removed 3 bases at V and 8 bases at J, with 26 bases between. The DNA of the CDR3 is TGCGCCAGCAGCTCGACCATCCGGGACGGGGCCAGGTTGGGCTACACCTTC. This codes for CASSSTIRDGARLGYTF.

The J gene is TRBJ1-2, the V gene TRBV19; unclear D gene. From germline, CDR1 is LNHDA and CDR2 SQIVND (reference sequence). Trimming shortened V by 9 bases and J by 7 bases, and 12 bases separated the two germline ends. The CDR3 has 11 amino acids. The CDR3 reads CASTSAGGYTF. CDR3 sequence (DNA): TGTGCCAGCACTTCGGCAGGTGGCTACACCTTC.

The rearrangement uses TRBV30 and TRBJ1-6; 10 bases are a match to TRBD1. Germline V gene lookup returns CDR1 GTSNPN and CDR2 SVGIG (reference sequence). The CDR3 has 15 amino acids. J was trimmed by 15 bases and V by 3 bases; bases with no gene match: 14. DNA for the CDR3: TGTGCCTGGAGCGCCTGGGGACAGGGGTTTCTTTACCTCCACTTT. Its translation is CAWSAWGQGFLYLHF.

The gene calls are TRBV13 and TRBJ2-3; D perhaps matches TRBD2 (5 bases). Germline V gene lookup returns CDR1 PRHDT and CDR2 FYEKMQ (reference sequence). This CDR3 is 15 amino acids long. Trimming removed 5 bases from V and 1 base from J, with 13 bases in between. CDR3: CASSPKRFGTDTQYF. CDR3 in DNA: TGTGCCAGCAGCCCCAAGCGGTTTGGCACAGATACGCAGTATTTT.

In this sample, this clone turned up many times. The chain couples TRBV28 to TRBJ1-6; 9 bases are shared with TRBD1. V gave up 5 bases and J gave up 8 bases; unmatched junction bases: 4. There are 14 residues in the CDR3. CDR1 and CDR2 from the germline V gene are MDHEN and SYDVKM. CDR3 DNA: TGTGCCAGCAGTACGGGACAGGGATATTCACCCCTCCACTTT. Amino acid sequence: CASSTGQGYSPLHF.

This clone was counted a single time. This chain links TRBV6-5 with TRBJ1-1; D gene uncertain. V was pared by 2 bases and J by 8 bases, with 9 bases between. The CDR3 spans 12 residues. Per the germline V gene, CDR1 is MNHEY and CDR2 is SVGAGI. The chain's CDR3 is CASSYPPGEAFF. The CDR3 DNA sequence: TGTGCCAGCAGTTACCCGCCGGGGGAAGCTTTCTTT.

The genes are TRBV10-3 and TRBJ2-2; the match to TRBD2 covers 8 bases. Germline CDR1 reads ENHRY; CDR2 reads SYGVKD. V dropped 3 bases and J dropped 4; count of bases not matched to a gene: 7. The CDR3 is 16 amino acids. As DNA, the CDR3 is TGTGCCATCAGTGACAGCGGGGGAGGGATCACCGGGGAGCTGTTTTTT. As protein: CAISDSGGGITGELFF.

Many counts were recorded for this clone. This same CDR3 is encoded by further DNA sequences in the sample. J is TRBJ1-2 and V is TRBV30; D gene unclear. Germline CDR1 and CDR2: GTSNPN and SVGIG (reference sequence). V was cut by 1 base and J by 1 base, with 4 bases left in between. CDR3 length equals 12 residues. CDR3: CAWSANNYGYTF. The DNA of the CDR3 is TGTGCCTGGAGTGCAAATAACTATGGCTACACCTTC.

The V and J genes are TRBV5-1 and TRBJ2-1, with D possibly being TRBD1 (5 bases). V lost 7 bases and J lost 1, with 9 bases in between. This CDR3 region has 13 residues. Looked up from germline, CDR1 is SGHRS and CDR2 is YFSETQ. CDR3 in DNA: TGCGCCAGCGCTAAGGGGTCCTACAATGAGCAGTTCTTC. It is translated as CASAKGSYNEQFF.

This clone was observed a single time. The rearrangement joins TRBV9 to TRBJ1-1; D is uncertain. The CDR3 is 15 amino acids. Germline CDR1 SGDLS, CDR2 YYNGEE. Trimming left V 3 bases short and J 0 bases short, with 12 bases between. This chain's CDR3 is CASSAQGRMNTEAFF. CDR3 sequence (DNA): TGTGCCAGCAGCGCACAAGGTCGGATGAACACTGAAGCTTTCTTT.

The V call is TRBV6-6, the J call TRBJ1-1, with D unclear. This CDR3 has 13 residues. Trimming pared 2 bases from V and 11 bases from J, leaving 15 bases between. Germline CDR1 and CDR2: MNHNY and SVGAGI (reference sequence). Here the CDR3 DNA reads TGTGCCAGCAGTTACACAGACACTAACATGGCTTTCTTT. It codes for CASSYTDTNMAFF.